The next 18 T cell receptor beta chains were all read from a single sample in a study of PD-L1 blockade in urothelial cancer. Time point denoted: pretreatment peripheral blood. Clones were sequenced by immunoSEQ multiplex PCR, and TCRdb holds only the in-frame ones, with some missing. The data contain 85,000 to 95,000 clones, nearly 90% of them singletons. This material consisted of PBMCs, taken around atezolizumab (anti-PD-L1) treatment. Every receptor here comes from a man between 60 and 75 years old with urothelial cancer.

CDR3 loop: CASSSGGETQYF. CDR3 sequence (DNA): TGTGCCAGCAGTTCCGGGGGGGAGACCCAGTACTTC. The chain recombines TRBV28 with TRBJ2-5, with 7 bases aligning to TRBD2. The CDR3 is made up of 12 amino acids. CDR1 MDHEN and CDR2 SYDVKM come from the germline V gene. V was pared by 4 bases and J by 5 bases, with 1 base of the junction left unmatched.

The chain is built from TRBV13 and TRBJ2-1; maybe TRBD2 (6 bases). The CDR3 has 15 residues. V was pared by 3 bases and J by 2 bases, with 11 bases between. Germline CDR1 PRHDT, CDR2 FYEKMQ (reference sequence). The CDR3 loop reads CASSLIAEAYNEQFF. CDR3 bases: TGTGCCAGCAGCTTGATAGCGGAAGCCTACAATGAGCAGTTCTTC.

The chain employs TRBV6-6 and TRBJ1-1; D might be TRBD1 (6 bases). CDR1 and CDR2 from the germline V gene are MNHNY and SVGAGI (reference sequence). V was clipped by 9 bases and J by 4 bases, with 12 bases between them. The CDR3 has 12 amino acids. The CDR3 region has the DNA TGTGCCAGTTCGACAGGAGGCACTGAAGCTTTCTTT. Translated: CASSTGGTEAFF.

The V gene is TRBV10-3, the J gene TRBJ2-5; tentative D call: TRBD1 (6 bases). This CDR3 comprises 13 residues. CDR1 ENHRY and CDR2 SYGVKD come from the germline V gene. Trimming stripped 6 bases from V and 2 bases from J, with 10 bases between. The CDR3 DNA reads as TGTGCCATCAGGGACAGCCCTCAAGAGACCCAGTACTTC. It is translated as CAIRDSPQETQYF.

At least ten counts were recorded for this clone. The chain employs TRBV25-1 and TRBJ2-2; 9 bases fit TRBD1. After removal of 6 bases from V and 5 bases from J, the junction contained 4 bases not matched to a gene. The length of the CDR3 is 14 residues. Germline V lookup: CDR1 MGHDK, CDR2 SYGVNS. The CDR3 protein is CASRGDRETGELFF. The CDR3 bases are TGTGCCAGCAGGGGGGACAGGGAAACCGGGGAGCTGTTTTTT.

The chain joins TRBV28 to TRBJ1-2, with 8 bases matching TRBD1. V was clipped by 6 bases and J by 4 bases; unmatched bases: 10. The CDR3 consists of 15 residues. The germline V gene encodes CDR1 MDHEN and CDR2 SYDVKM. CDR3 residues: CASRPLTGTGYGYTF. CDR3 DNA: TGTGCCAGCAGACCACTAACCGGGACAGGCTATGGCTACACCTTC.

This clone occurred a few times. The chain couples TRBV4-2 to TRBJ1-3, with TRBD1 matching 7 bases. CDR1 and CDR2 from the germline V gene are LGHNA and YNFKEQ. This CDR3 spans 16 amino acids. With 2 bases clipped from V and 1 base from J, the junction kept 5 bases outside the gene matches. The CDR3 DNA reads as TGTGCCAGCAGCCAAAACGACAGGGTTTCTGGAAACACCATATATTTT. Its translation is CASSQNDRVSGNTIYF.

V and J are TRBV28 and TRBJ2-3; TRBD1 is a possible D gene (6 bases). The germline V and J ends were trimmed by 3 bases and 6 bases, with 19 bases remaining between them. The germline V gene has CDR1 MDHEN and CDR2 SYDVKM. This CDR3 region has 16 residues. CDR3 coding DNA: TGTGCCAGCAGTTTTAGGCGAAACAGGGCTATTGATACGCAGTATTTT. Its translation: CASSFRRNRAIDTQYF. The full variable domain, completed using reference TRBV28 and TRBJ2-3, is DVKVTQSSRYLVKRTGEKVFLECVQDMDHENMFWYRQDPGLGLRLIYFSYDVKMKEKGDIPEGYSVSREKKERFSLILESASTNQTSMYLCASSFRRNRAIDTQYFGPGTRLTVL.

The CDR3 loop is CASSIAGSGGFVGELFF. The CDR3 DNA is TGTGCCAGTAGTATAGCCGGTAGCGGGGGGTTTGTCGGGGAGCTGTTTTTT. The gene calls are TRBV19 and TRBJ2-2; 10 bases fit TRBD2. The CDR3 is 17 residues long. V shed 1 base and J 7 bases; nucleotides not matched to a gene: 9. Germline-derived CDR1 and CDR2 are LNHDA and SQIVND (reference sequence).

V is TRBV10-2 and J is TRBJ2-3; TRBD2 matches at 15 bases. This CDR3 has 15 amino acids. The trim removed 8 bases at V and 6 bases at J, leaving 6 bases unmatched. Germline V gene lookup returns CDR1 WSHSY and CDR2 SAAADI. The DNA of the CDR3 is TGCGCCAGCCGCGGGACTAGCGGGGGGCGGGATACGCAGTATTTT. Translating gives CASRGTSGGRDTQYF.

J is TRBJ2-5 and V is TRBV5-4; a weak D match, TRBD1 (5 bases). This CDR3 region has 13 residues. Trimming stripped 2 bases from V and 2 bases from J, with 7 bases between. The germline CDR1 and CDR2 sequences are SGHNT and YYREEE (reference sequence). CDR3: CASSFPGQETQYF. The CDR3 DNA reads TGTGCCAGCAGCTTTCCAGGGCAAGAGACCCAGTACTTC.

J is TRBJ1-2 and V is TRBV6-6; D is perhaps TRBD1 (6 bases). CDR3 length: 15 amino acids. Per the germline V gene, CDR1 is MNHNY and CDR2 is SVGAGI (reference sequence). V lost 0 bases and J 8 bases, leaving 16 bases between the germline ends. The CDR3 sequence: CASSYSPSTGSGYTF. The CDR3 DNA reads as TGTGCCAGCAGTTACTCTCCCTCTACAGGGAGCGGCTACACCTTC.

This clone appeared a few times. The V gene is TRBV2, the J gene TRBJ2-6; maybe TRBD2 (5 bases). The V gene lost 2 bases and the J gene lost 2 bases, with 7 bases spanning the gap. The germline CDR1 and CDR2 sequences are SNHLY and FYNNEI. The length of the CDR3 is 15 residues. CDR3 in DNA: TGTGCCAGCAGTGAATTGCGGGCTGGGGCCAACGTCCTGACTTTC. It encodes CASSELRAGANVLTF.

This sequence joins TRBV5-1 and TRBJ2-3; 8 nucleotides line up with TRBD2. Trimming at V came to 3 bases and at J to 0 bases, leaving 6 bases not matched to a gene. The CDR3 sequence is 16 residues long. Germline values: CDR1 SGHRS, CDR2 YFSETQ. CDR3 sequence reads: CASSSGLAKSTDTQYF. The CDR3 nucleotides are TGCGCCAGCAGCTCTGGACTAGCCAAGAGCACAGATACGCAGTATTTT.

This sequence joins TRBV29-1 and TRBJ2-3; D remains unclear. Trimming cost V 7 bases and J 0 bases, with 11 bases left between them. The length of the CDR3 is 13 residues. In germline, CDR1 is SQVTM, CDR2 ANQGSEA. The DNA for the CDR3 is TGCAGCGCGGAGCCATCTAGCACAGATACGCAGTATTTT. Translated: CSAEPSSTDTQYF.

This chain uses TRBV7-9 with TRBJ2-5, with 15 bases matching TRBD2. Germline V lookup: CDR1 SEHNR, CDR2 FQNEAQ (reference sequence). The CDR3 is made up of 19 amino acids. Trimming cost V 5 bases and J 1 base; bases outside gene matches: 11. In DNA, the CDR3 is TGTGCCAGCAGCGGAGGGACTAGCGGGAGGCCCTCCCCCCAAGAGACCCAGTACTTC. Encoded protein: CASSGGTSGRPSPQETQYF.

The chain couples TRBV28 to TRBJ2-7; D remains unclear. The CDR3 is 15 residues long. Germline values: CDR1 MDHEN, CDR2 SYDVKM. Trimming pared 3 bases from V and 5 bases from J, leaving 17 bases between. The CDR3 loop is CASSFPRPPGHEQYF. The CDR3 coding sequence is TGTGCCAGCAGTTTCCCCAGGCCACCTGGGCACGAGCAGTACTTC.

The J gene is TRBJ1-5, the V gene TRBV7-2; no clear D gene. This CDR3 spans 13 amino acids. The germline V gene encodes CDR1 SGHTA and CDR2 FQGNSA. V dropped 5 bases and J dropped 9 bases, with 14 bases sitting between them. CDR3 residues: CASSINTIRPQHF. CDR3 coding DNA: TGTGCCAGCAGCATCAATACTATCAGGCCCCAGCATTTT.